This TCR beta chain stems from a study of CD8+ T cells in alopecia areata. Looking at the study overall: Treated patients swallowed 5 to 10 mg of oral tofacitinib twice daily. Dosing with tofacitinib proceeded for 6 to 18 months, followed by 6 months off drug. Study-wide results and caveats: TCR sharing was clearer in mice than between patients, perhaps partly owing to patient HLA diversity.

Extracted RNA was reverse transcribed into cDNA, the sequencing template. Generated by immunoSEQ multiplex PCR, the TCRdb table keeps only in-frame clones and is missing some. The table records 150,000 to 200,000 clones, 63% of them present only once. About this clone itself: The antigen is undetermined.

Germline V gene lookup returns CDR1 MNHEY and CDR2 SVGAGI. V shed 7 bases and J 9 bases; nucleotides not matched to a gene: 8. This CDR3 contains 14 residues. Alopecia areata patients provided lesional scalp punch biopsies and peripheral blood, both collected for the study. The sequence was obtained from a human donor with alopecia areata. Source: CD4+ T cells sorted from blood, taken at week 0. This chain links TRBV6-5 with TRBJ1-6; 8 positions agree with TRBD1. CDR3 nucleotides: TGTGCCAGCACCTCCGGGACAGGAACTTCACCCCTCCACTTT. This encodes CASTSGTGTSPLHF.